This T cell receptor (beta chain) was recovered during a study of cytomegalovirus exposure and HLA in healthy donors (TCRdb year 2017). General notes on the study: An earlier analysis of some 600 of the donors reported around 280 Gb of sequence data and 100 million to 120 million unique TCR beta sequences obtained from about 179 million T cells. Approximately 330 gigabases of sequencing data and approximately 91 million unique TCR sequences made up an early release that covered several hundred HLA-typed donors. Of the 350 to 450 genotyped donors, 75% to 85% were placed in the genetic ancestry cluster associated with self-reported Caucasian donors. The study aimed to test whether cataloging public T cell receptors could reveal signatures of past pathogen exposure. The T cell repertoires of several hundred subjects were profiled by immunosequencing and related to cytomegalovirus serostatus. Along with the roughly 610-subject first cohort, a separate validation cohort of over a hundred different subjects was used. To predict cytomegalovirus infection status, the study brought together high-throughput TCR immunosequencing, statistical association of individual TCRs with disease status, and machine learning. In a later analysis, previously published TCR beta repertoires from several hundred donors were re-analyzed and high-resolution HLA genotyping was added so that TCR occurrence patterns could be studied. In the later analysis, no new phenotypic data were used to find candidate immune exposures; instead, reliance was placed on TCR beta sequences and their occurrence across donors. An earlier analysis of several hundred of the donors applied high-throughput TCR beta sequencing to assess whether each TCR beta V gene segment acted as functional or pseudogenic. Donor age, sex, ethnicity and CMV serostatus were compiled together with the repertoire data. A later genetic analysis used genome-wide SNP genotypes for about three fifths of the 666 donors, treating that subset as a discovery cohort. Every repertoire in the discovery cohort had been generated on one and the same sequencing platform. Both class I and class II loci were covered by HLA typing, at four-digit resolution. Typing coverage differed by locus: A, B, C, DRB1 and DQB1 were typed in about 629-630 donors, DQA1 in 522, DPA1 in 606, and DPB1 in approximately 450. About five DR-DQ haplotypes were treated as single units for association and clustering because of strong linkage in the cohort. Among roughly 370 genotyped donors of the cohort, an average of about 240,000 unique TCR beta nucleotide sequences were sequenced per donor, roughly 18% of them non-productive.

With regard to this clone: Its target antigen remains unknown. No base-level quality is on record; no much larger clone is a single base apart.

CDR1 and CDR2 are drawn from the germline V gene (reference sequence): LNHNV, YYDKDF. The CDR3 contains 15 residues, cysteine and phenylalanine counted. The kept DNA is CDR3 alone, 45 bases in frame from the first base. At the junction V is shortened by 1 base and J by 2 bases, with 11 bases in between. On the study overall, not on this receptor specifically: Compared with the approximately 600-donor mean, donors in an Asian-associated ancestry cluster had fewer N-insertions in productive TCRs, according to a later genetic analysis. Only TCR beta chains were sequenced in this cohort, and the absence of alpha or paired-chain data limited detectable features. V-gene and J-gene trimming of TCR beta chains was associated with a missense DCLRE1C variant in a later genetic analysis, and the association was replicated in an independent cohort. The classifier was reported to diagnose cytomegalovirus status with high specificity and sensitivity in both the original cohort and the validation cohort. Specific HLA alleles were associated with 15,000 to 20,000 TCR beta sequences at a false discovery rate of 0.05 in a later analysis. Assigning TCR associations to individual alleles was difficult when HLA alleles, especially DR and DQ, strongly co-occurred. According to the authors, the approach could potentially be generalized to other disease states and immunological phenotypes. According to a later analysis, TCR association rates differed among HLA loci, with DRB1 alleles showing the most associated TCRs and HLA-C alleles showing the fewest. Correlated functional status among segregating V segments might be attributable to linkage disequilibrium, but an unknown experimental factor could not be ruled out. Across donors, most TCR sequences were observed very rarely, whereas some public TCRs were present in many individuals. A cluster of highly shared sequence variants was judged likely to represent a technical artifact of the sequencing pipeline. A few of the identified cytomegalovirus-associated TCR beta chains were confirmed in vitro to be specific for cytomegalovirus antigens. The 87-base-pair reads could not distinguish some IMGT-functional V segments, including TRBV6-2 and TRBV6-3, so those segments were excluded. In an earlier analysis of fewer than 700 of the donors, most TCR beta V segments appeared in productive rearrangements about 87% or about 30% of the time, broadly matching IMGT annotations. Several of the top co-occurrence clusters appeared to be linked to parvovirus B19, influenza, CMV and Epstein-Barr virus, according to a later analysis. A further reported finding was that TCR beta sequences accurately predicted the HLA-A and HLA-B alleles for most subjects in the first cohort. Roughly uniform sequencing depth across donors was assumed in presence/absence analyses, although this assumption may not hold. The study listed 164 TCR beta chains as associated with cytomegalovirus. For the cohort, immune exposure information was limited to CMV serostatus. Compared with equally common non-associated chains, HLA-associated TCR beta chains in a later analysis were more clonally expanded and had lower generation probabilities. In a later analysis, most CMV-associated TCR beta chains were found to appear HLA-restricted, with HLA associations seemingly driven largely by CMV exposure. The earlier analysis of approximately 560 of the donors excluded 15 to 20 rarely observed V segments, including chromosome 9 orphons, because counts were too low. Because some donors lacked HLA typing at each locus, the association tests relied only on the typed subset.

The cohort was made up of approximately 700 healthy bone marrow donors. At the time of sampling, all cohort members were nominally healthy, though unrecorded immune exposures were likely present. The donor was CMV seropositive and belonged to the group of around 300 seropositive cohort members. A peripheral blood sample was collected from each donor, and TCR beta sequencing was performed on peripheral blood mononuclear cells. Genomic DNA extraction from the blood cell samples was performed with the Qiagen DNeasy Blood Extraction Kit. Library creation used the immunoSEQ multiplex PCR assay. For the multiplex PCR, a mixture combining 60 forward primers for TCR Vbeta segments and 13 reverse primers for TCR Jbeta segments was used. Amplification of the CDR3 region of rearranged TCR beta genes was performed with a multiplex PCR assay on genomic DNA. Amplified TCR beta libraries were sequenced as 87-base-pair reads on the Illumina HiSeq System. On the study's bioinformatics: Across the 500 to 700 repertoires, a later analysis counted 80 million or so unique TCR beta chains, roughly 11 million of which were shared by at least two donors. Raw reads were error-corrected and collapsed into unique sequences by a nearest-neighbor algorithm in which closely related sequences were merged to remove PCR and sequencing errors. CDR3 sequences were aligned to IMGT reference sequences to assign V, D and J gene segments. For a sequence to be retained, a match of at least six nucleotides was required to both a V gene segment and a J gene segment. Rearrangements were classified as productive when the CDR3 lacked stop codons and remained in frame with V and J, and all other rearrangements were classified as non-productive. Following IMGT convention, CDR3 was defined as the stretch from the second conserved V-encoded cysteine to the conserved J-encoded phenylalanine. Sequences without an unambiguous match to a single V gene segment were excluded from the earlier analysis of approximately 560 of the donors. An earlier analysis of 587 of the donors classified V segments as functional when productive rearrangements were above 56.7% and as segregating when the standard deviation between donors was above 5%. A statistical classification framework was built to diagnose cytomegalovirus status from the catalog of TCR beta chain sequences. V and J gene assignment, in a later analysis, came from comparing TCR nucleotide sequences with IMGT/GENE-DB human TR gene sequences. The TCRdist pipeline was used in a later analysis to assign CDR3 sequences and most-parsimonious VDJ recombination scenarios. In a later analysis, each TCR beta chain was defined by its CDR3 amino acid sequence together with its V-gene family, and reads without a unique V-gene family were excluded. To address suspected cross-contamination and a sequencing artifact, a later analysis removed a few hundred highly shared, low-generation-probability nucleotide sequences. In a later analysis, a clonal expansion index was calculated for each public chain from normalized within-repertoire ranks of inferred template counts. A later analysis computed generation probabilities with a VDJ recombination model fitted to out-of-frame rearrangements, and checked the results against IGoR. A later analysis scored TCR-TCR, TCR-HLA and TCR-CMV co-occurrence with hypergeometric tests, applying a repertoire-size bias correction to TCR pairs. In a later analysis, false discovery rates were estimated by permuting HLA or CMV assignments 20 times. In a later analysis, co-occurring TCRs were grouped with DBSCAN, and TCRdist sequence similarity was added when clustering was performed within HLA-allele-positive subsets. For co-occurrence clustering, repertoires with fewer than 30,000 or more than 120,000 public chains were excluded, along with five repertoires with anomalous nucleotide sharing. The source is immuneACCESS, and TCRdb retained only in-frame sequences with V and J called. Part of the clones is not carried over; for the studies checked, unresolved V genes explain less than half of this, and the remainder is unexplained. V, J and clone size are those of that table, while D and trimming were read from the DNA. This sample is represented by fewer than 90,000 clones; about 75% of them were singletons. Roughly a tenth of the sample lies in the top ten.

The V and J segments used are TRBV15 and TRBJ2-5; a tentative D match to TRBD1 spans 5 bases. The receptor comes from a man in his thirties or forties in good health and CMV-seropositive. The source material was PBMCs. The DNA sequence reads TGTGCCACCAGCAGAGCCAGGGCCTTACAAGAGACCCAGTACTTC. This sequence encodes CATSRARALQETQYF.